These 3 T cell receptor beta chains originate from one sample sequenced in a study of cytomegalovirus exposure and HLA in healthy donors (dated by TCRdb to 2015 to 2018). The library relied on the immunoSEQ multiplex PCR assay. TCRdb took over this immuneACCESS table, retaining in-frame rearrangements with V and J assigned. Such tables are incomplete; in checked studies, under half of the missing clones stem from an unresolved V gene, and the remainder is unexplained. The sample contains approximately 300,000 clones, 80% to 90% of them found a single time. Around 0.84% of the sample comes from the top ten. Sequencing was carried out using PBMCs. The receptors here all came from a woman between 18 and 29 years old in good health and CMV-seronegative.

Written as DNA, the CDR3 is TGTGCCACCAGCGAGTCTCTCGGAGGCGAGCAGTACTTC. This codes for CATSESLGGEQYF. The chain has TRBV15 and TRBJ2-7; D is possibly TRBD2 (5 bases). CDR3 length equals 13 residues. Germline lookup yields CDR1 LNHNV and CDR2 YYDKDF (reference sequence). The V end lost 5 bases, the J end lost 6 bases, and 14 bases lay between the germline ends.

The rearrangement links TRBV10-3 to TRBJ1-1, with 9 bases aligning to TRBD1. With V trimmed by 3 bases and J by 4 bases, 6 bases remained unmatched. CDR1 is ENHRY and CDR2 is SYGVKD in the germline V gene. CDR3 length: 15 amino acids. The CDR3 sequence is CAISDPDRGRTEAFF. The CDR3 DNA reads as TGTGCCATCAGTGACCCGGACAGGGGTCGCACTGAAGCTTTCTTT.

The chain couples TRBV7-9 to TRBJ2-3; 12 bases match TRBD2. This CDR3 has 16 residues. Germline CDR1 reads SEHNR; CDR2 reads FQNEAQ (reference sequence). Losses at the gene ends were 0 bases for V and 6 bases for J; bases not matched to a gene: 4. CDR3 DNA sequence: TGTGCCAGCAGCTTAGCGACTAGCGGGAGAGGGGATACGCAGTATTTT. It yields the protein CASSLATSGRGDTQYF.